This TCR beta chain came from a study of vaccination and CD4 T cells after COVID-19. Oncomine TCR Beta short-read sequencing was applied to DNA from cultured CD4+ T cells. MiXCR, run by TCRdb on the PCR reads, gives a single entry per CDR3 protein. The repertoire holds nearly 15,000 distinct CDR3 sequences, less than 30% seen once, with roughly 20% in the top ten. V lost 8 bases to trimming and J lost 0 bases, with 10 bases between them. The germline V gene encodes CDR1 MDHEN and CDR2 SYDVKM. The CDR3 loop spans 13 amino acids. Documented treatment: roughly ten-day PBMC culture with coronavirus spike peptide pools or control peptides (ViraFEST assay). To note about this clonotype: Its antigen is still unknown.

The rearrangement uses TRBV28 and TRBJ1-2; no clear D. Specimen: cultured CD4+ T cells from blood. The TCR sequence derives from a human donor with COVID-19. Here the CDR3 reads CASRVPANYGYTF. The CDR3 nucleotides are TGTGCCAGCCGAGTGCCAGCTAACTATGGCTACACCTTC.